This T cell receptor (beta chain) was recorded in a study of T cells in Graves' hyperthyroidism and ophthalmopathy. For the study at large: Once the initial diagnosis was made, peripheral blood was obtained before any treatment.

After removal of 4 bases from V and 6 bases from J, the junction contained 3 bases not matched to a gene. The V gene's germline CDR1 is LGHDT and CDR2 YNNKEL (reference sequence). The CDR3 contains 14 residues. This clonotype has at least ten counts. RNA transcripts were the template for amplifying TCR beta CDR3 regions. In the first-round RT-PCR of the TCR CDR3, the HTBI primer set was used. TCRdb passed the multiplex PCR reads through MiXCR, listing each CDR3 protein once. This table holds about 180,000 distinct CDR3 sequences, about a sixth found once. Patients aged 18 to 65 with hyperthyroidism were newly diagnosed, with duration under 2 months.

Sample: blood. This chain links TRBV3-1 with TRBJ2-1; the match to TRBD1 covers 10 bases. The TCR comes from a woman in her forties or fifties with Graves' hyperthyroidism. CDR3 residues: CASSPRDRGNEQFF. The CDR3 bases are TGTGCCAGCAGCCCCCGGGACAGGGGCAATGAGCAGTTCTTC.